This T cell receptor beta chain was sequenced for a study of beta chain features in type 1 diabetes. Study-wide points: Any PCR bias toward short templates would affect both groups alike. People with Type 1 diabetes carried modestly yet significantly shorter TCRB CDR3s in all four CD4+ subsets.

By way of CD45RO/CCR7/CD25/CD127/CD95/CD27, the CD4+ regulatory, stem cell-like memory, central memory and naive cells were sorted. Germline V gene sequence: CDR1 SGHNT, CDR2 YENEEA. CDR3 length: 14 residues. Trimming removed 4 bases from V and 5 bases from J; junction bases left unmatched: 7. Every isolated RNA sample was fully reverse transcribed, so sequencing captured expressed TCRB transcripts. Sequenced by immunoSEQ multiplex PCR; TCRdb stores in-frame clones only, minus some. This table holds tens of thousands of clones, more than 65% found once. As for this clone: The antigen remains undetermined.

What was sequenced was stem cell memory CD4+ T cells from blood. This clonotype was obtained from a woman between 40 and 55 years old with type 1 diabetes. The chain employs TRBV11-3 and TRBJ2-5; 7 nucleotides match TRBD1. Here the CDR3 DNA reads TGTGCCAGCAGCTCCGGGACAGTAAAGGAGACCCAGTACTTC. Translation gives CASSSGTVKETQYF.